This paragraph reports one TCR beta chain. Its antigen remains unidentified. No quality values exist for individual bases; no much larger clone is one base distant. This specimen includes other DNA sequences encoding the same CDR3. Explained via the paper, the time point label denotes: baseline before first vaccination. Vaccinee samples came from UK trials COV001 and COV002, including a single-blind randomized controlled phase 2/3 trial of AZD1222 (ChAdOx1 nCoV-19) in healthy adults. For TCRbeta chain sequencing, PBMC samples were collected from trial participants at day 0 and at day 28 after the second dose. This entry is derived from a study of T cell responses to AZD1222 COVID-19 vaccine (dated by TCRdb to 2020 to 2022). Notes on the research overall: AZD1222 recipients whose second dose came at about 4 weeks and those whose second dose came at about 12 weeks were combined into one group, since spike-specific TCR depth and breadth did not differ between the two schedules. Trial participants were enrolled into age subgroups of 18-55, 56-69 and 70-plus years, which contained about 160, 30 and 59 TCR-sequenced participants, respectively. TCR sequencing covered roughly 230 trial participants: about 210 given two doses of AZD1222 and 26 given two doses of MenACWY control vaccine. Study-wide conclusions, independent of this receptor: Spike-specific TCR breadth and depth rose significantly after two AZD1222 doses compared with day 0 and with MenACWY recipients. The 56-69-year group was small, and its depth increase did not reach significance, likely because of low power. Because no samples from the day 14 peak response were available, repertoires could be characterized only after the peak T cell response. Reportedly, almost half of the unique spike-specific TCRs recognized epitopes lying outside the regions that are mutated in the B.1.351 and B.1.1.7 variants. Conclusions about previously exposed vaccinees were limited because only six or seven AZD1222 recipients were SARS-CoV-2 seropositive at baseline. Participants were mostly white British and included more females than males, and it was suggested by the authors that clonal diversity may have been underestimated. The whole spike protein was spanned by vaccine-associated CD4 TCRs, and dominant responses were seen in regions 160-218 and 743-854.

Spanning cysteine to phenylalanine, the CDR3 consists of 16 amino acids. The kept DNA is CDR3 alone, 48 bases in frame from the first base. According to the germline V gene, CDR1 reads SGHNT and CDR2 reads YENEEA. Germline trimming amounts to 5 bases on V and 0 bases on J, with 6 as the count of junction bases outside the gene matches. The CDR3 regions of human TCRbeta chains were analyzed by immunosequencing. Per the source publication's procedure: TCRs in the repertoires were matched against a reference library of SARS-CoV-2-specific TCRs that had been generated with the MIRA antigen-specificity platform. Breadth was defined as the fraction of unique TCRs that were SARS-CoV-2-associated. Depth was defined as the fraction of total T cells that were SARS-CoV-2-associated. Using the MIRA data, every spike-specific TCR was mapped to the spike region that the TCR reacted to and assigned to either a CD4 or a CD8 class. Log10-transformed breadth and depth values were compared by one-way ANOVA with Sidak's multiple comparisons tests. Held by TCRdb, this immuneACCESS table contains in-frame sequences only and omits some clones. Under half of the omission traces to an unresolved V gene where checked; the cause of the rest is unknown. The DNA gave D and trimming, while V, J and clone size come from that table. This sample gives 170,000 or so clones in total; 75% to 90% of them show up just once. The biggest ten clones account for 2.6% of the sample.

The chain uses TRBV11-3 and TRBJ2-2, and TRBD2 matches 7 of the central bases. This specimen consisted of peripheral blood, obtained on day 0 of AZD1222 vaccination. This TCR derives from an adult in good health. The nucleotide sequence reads TGTGCCAGCAGCCCCGGGGGAGGGACGAACACCGGGGAGCTGTTTTTT. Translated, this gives CASSPGGGTNTGELFF.